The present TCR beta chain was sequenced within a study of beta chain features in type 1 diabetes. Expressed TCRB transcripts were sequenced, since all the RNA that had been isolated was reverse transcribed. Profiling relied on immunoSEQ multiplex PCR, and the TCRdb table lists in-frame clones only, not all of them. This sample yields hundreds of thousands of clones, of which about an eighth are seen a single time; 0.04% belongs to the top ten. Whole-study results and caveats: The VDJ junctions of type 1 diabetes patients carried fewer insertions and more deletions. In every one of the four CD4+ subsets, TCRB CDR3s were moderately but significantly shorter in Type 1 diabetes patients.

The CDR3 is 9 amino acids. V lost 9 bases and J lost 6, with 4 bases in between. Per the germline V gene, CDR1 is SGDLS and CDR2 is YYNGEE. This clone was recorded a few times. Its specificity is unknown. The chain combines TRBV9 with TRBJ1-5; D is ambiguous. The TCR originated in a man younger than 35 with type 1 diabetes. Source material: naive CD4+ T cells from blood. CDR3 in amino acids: CATLQPQHF. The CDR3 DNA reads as TGTGCCACTCTTCAGCCCCAGCATTTT.